This T cell receptor (beta chain) emerged from a study of CD4 T cells in relation to SARS-CoV-2 and coronaviruses. In this sample, this clone turned up a few times. Its target is unknown. Before the COVID-19 pandemic, during about 2010-2018, CD4+ T cells were taken from unexposed donors. CD4+ T cells were isolated from the cells after 10 days of culture. Clones were read by immunoSEQ multiplex PCR, and TCRdb kept only the in-frame ones, dropping some. The top ten clones hold roughly 15% of a sample with tens of thousands of clones, over 60% of them seen once. The germline V gene has CDR1 GTSNPN and CDR2 SVGIG (reference sequence). V lost 2 bases and J lost 5, with 9 bases in between. The CDR3 sequence is 12 residues long.

The rearrangement links TRBV30 to TRBJ2-5, with D tentatively TRBD1 (5 bases). Sequenced sample: CD4+ T cells from PBMCs, cultured in vitro. The clonotype originates from a human donor in good health. CDR3 sequence reads: CAWSFRAETQYF. CDR3 coding DNA: TGTGCCTGGAGTTTCAGGGCGGAGACCCAGTACTTC.